The 24 T cell receptor beta chains below were found in one sample sequenced in a study of T cell clonality in common variable immunodeficiency. The method was immunoSEQ multiplex PCR; TCRdb's version includes in-frame clones alone and lacks a portion of them. The sample shows roughly 52,000 clones, none of them appearing just once. The sequenced sample consisted of peripheral blood mononuclear cells. The receptors derive from a person aged 18 to 70 in good health.

The table lists this clone with many counts. The read stops 3 residues short of the end of the CDR3; the missing end is completed from the germline J gene. This sequence joins TRBV2 and TRBJ2-1; 9 bases are a match to TRBD2. V shed 7 bases, J shed 0 bases, and the junction held 7 bases outside the gene matches. The CDR3 has 16 amino acids. In germline, CDR1 is SNHLY, CDR2 FYNNEI. This CDR3 reads CASIRRAGGSYNEQFF. The DNA read from the CDR3 is TGTGCCAGCATTCGTCGAGCGGGAGGCTCCTACAATGAG. The full variable domain, rest sourced from reference TRBV2 and TRBJ2-1, is EPEVTQTPSHQVTQMGQEVILRCVPISNHLYFYWYRQILGQKVEFLVSFYNNEISEKSEIFDDQFSVERPDGSNFTLKIRSTKLEDSAMYFCASIRRAGGSYNEQFFGPGTRLTVL.

This clone appeared many times. The observed sequence ends 3 residues before the CDR3 terminus, with the missing tail filled in from the germline J gene. The chain joins TRBV19 to TRBJ1-2; tentatively, D is TRBD1 (6 bases). Germline lookup yields CDR1 LNHDA and CDR2 SQIVND (reference sequence). The CDR3 has 12 residues. The CDR3 here is CASSISGVGYTF. CDR3 DNA (partial): TGTGCCAGTAGTATTTCAGGGGTAGGC.

A few counts support this clone. A much larger clone lies a single base off, so this may be a read error. This chain's CDR3 is CRAKLGLAGARTDTQYF. The covered CDR3 bases are TGCCGTGCCAAACTTGGACTAGCGGGAGCACGCACAGATACG. The chain uses TRBV20-1 and TRBJ2-3, with 13 bases aligning to TRBD2. The sequenced fragment ends 3 residues before the CDR3 boundary, so the rest is inferred from the germline J gene. Germline values: CDR1 DFQATT, CDR2 SNEGSKA (reference sequence). The CDR3 loop spans 17 amino acids.

This clone was seen many times. The CDR3 end falls 3 residues outside the read, so it is completed with the germline J gene. The chain has TRBV19 and TRBJ2-7; D might be TRBD1 (6 bases). Germline CDR1 and CDR2: LNHDA and SQIVND (reference sequence). V was trimmed by 4 bases and J by 6 bases, leaving 13 bases between them. There are 13 residues in the CDR3. Partial CDR3 DNA: TGTGCCAGTAGTAAGAGGACAGAATCCGAG. Translation gives CASSKRTESE. The whole CDR3 protein reads CASSKRTESEQYF.

This clone was seen repeatedly, ten times or more. The read terminates 3 residues ahead of where the CDR3 ends, so the germline J gene completes it. This chain links TRBV5-1 with TRBJ1-2, with D possibly TRBD1 on 5 matching bases. Germline CDR1 is SGHRS and CDR2 is YFSETQ. The ends were cut back, 0 bases at V and 4 bases at J, with 10 bases in the middle. CDR3 length equals 14 residues. The CDR3 bases that were read are TGCGCCAGCAGCTTGGACCAGGGTAGCTATGGC. This encodes CASSLDQGSYG. The entire CDR3 sequence reads CASSLDQGSYGYTF.

This clone was counted many times. The read terminates 3 residues ahead of where the CDR3 ends, so the germline J gene completes it. The rearrangement uses TRBV18 and TRBJ2-5, with 11 positions matching TRBD1. Germline loops: CDR1 KGHSH, CDR2 LQKENI. V lost 3 bases and J lost 4; bases outside the gene matches: 1. The CDR3 has 14 amino acids. The sequenced part of the CDR3 DNA is TGTGCCAGCTCACCGGACAGGGGGCCAGAGACC. Amino acid sequence: CASSPDRGPET. The CDR3 as a whole reads CASSPDRGPETQYF.

Many counts were recorded for this clone. Coverage ceases 3 residues before the CDR3 finishes, and the germline J gene fills in the end. V gene TRBV2 combines with J gene TRBJ2-2; 13 nucleotides align to TRBD2. This CDR3 is 16 amino acids long. V shed 3 bases and J 5 bases; nucleotides not matched to a gene: 3. CDR1 is SNHLY, CDR2 FYNNEI, per germline. CDR3 loop: CASSERTSGSTGELFF. The CDR3 bases that were read are TGTGCCAGCAGTGAGAGGACTAGCGGGAGTACCGGGGAG.

This clone was seen repeatedly, ten times or more. The CDR3 end lies 3 residues beyond the end of the read and is filled in from the germline J gene. The chain has TRBV30 and TRBJ1-5, with 7 bases aligning to TRBD1. The CDR3 contains 13 residues. CDR1 and CDR2 (germline): GTSNPN, SVGIG (reference sequence). V gave up 4 bases and J gave up 4 bases; unmatched junction bases: 4. CDR3 protein: CAWTPGGNQPQHF. The covered CDR3 bases are TGTGCCTGGACCCCAGGGGGTAATCAGCCC. Filled out from reference TRBV30 and TRBJ1-5, the complete variable domain reads SQTIHQWPATLVQPVGSPLSLECTVEGTSNPNLYWYRQAAGRGLQLLFYSVGIGQISSEVPQNLSASRPQDRQFILSSKKLLLSDSGFYLCAWTPGGNQPQHFGDGTRLSIL.

Many counts were recorded for this clone. The CDR3 end lies 3 residues beyond the end of the read and is filled in from the germline J gene. The chain carries TRBV19 and TRBJ2-7, with TRBD2 identical over 10 bases. CDR1 LNHDA and CDR2 SQIVND come from the germline V gene (reference sequence). Unmatched junction bases numbered 5, after V lost 3 bases and J lost 3 bases. CDR3 length: 15 residues. CDR3 protein: CASSIGTSVFYEQYF. CDR3 DNA (partial): TGTGCCAGTAGTATCGGGACTAGCGTCTTCTACGAG.

This clone showed up many times. The read ends 3 residues early relative to the CDR3; the germline J gene fills the gap. This sample includes further DNA sequences coding for the same CDR3. J is TRBJ1-3 and V is TRBV5-6, with D tentatively TRBD1 (6 bases). Germline V gene data show CDR1 as SGHDT and CDR2 as YYEEEE. V shed 2 bases and J shed 5 bases, with 11 bases lying between them. This CDR3 is 14 amino acids long. The CDR3 reads CASSFGQFRNTIYF. The DNA read from the CDR3 is TGTGCCAGCAGCTTCGGACAGTTTCGAAACACC.

This clone was counted at least ten times. The CDR3 end lies 3 residues beyond the end of the read and is filled in from the germline J gene. The rearrangement uses TRBV5-8 and TRBJ2-2; possibly TRBD2 for D (6 bases). Trimming took off 4 bases at V and 7 bases at J, with 14 bases between the two ends. Per the germline V gene, CDR1 is SGHTS and CDR2 is YDEGEE. This CDR3 has 14 residues. The CDR3 bases that were read are TGTGCCAGCAGCCCGACTAGGGTAATCGGGGAG. Protein product: CASSPTRVIGE. Given in full, the CDR3 is CASSPTRVIGELFF.

This clone has at least ten counts. The CDR3 end lies 3 residues beyond the end of the read and is filled in from the germline J gene. This chain uses TRBV7-8 with TRBJ2-2; TRBD2 matches at 8 bases. J was trimmed by 8 bases and V by 5 bases; bases with no gene match: 13. The germline CDR1 and CDR2 sequences are SGHVS and FQNEAQ. The CDR3 is 16 residues long. The CDR3 loop reads CASSRSPGGPGGELFF. The sequenced CDR3 bases are TGTGCCAGCAGCCGTAGTCCGGGAGGGCCGGGGGGGGAG.

This clone was found many times. The read comes to an end 3 residues before the CDR3 does, leaving the germline J gene to fill in the end. The chain couples TRBV12-3 or TRBV12-4 to TRBJ2-2, with D maybe TRBD1 (5 bases). This CDR3 comprises 15 residues. V lost 3 bases to trimming and J lost 5 bases, with 13 bases between them. Partial CDR3 DNA: TGTGCCAGCAGTTTTTATGGGCAGGGTACCGGGGAG. Its translation: CASSFYGQGTGE. The whole CDR3 region reads CASSFYGQGTGELFF.

There are many counts of this clone. The read terminates 3 residues ahead of where the CDR3 ends, so the germline J gene completes it. J is TRBJ2-2 and V is TRBV7-3; D not resolved. The CDR3 is 13 residues long. The V and J ends lost 8 bases and 1 base respectively, with 8 bases between them. The germline gives CDR1 SGHTA, CDR2 FQGTGA. The DNA read from the CDR3 is TGTGCCAGCGCGGATTTGAACACCGGGGAG. Protein sequence: CASADLNTGE. In full, the CDR3 is CASADLNTGELFF.

This clone was found many times. The CDR3 bases that were read are TGTGCCAGCACCGGGGGTGAGACCTACGAG. This codes for CASTGGETYE. The complete CDR3 reads CASTGGETYEQYF. This chain uses TRBV12-3 or TRBV12-4 with TRBJ2-7; D might be TRBD2 (6 bases). The read is 3 residues too short to cover the CDR3 end, so that end is filled in from the germline J gene. V was trimmed by 7 bases and J by 2 bases, leaving 12 bases between them. CDR3 length: 13 residues.

The sample holds many counts of this clone. With the read ending 3 residues before the CDR3 end, the germline J gene is used to fill in that end. The rearrangement joins TRBV4-1 to TRBJ2-7, with D possibly matching TRBD2 (6 bases). The CDR3 loop spans 14 amino acids. Trimming removed 2 bases at V and 4 bases at J, with 12 bases between. The germline gives CDR1 MGHRA, CDR2 YSYEKL. CDR3 residues: CASSQLGLDYEQYF. The CDR3 DNA, read in part, is TGCGCCAGCAGCCAACTGGGACTTGATTACGAG.

This clone came up many times. The read gets to within 3 residues of the CDR3 end, and the germline J gene fills in the rest. The chain carries TRBV6-2 or TRBV6-3 and TRBJ1-6; D is perhaps TRBD1 (6 bases). The CDR3 is made up of 15 amino acids. From germline, CDR1 is MNHEY and CDR2 SVGEGT. Trimming pared 5 bases from V and 7 bases from J, leaving 15 bases between. CDR3 protein: CASSLRDKGNSPLHF. CDR3 DNA, as far as it was read: TGTGCCAGCAGTCTCCGGGACAAGGGGAATTCACCC.

This clone was recorded at least ten times. From the germline J gene comes the end of the CDR3, since the read stops 3 residues before it. The V and J genes are TRBV5-1 and TRBJ2-1; 9 bases line up with TRBD1. Germline V gives CDR1 SGHRS, CDR2 YFSETQ. Trimming cost V 4 bases and J 5 bases; bases outside gene matches: 7. There are 15 residues in the CDR3. The CDR3 is CASSVFGDRDNEQFF. CDR3 bases read: TGCGCCAGCAGCGTCTTCGGGGACAGGGACAATGAG.

This clone was found many times. The read falls 3 residues short of the CDR3 end, and the missing part is taken from the germline J gene. The chain has TRBV5-1 and TRBJ2-2; 9 nucleotides align to TRBD1. Germline V gene sequence: CDR1 SGHRS, CDR2 YFSETQ. The ends lost 4 bases at V and 5 bases at J; junction bases unmatched: 6. This CDR3 has 15 residues. CDR3 DNA (partial): TGCGCCAGCAGCCCTGGGACAGGGTTTACCGGGGAG. It translates to CASSPGTGFTGE. The full CDR3 protein reads CASSPGTGFTGELFF.

This clone was seen ten or more times. The CDR3 bases that were read are TGTGCCAGCAGCTCCAGGGGGGCCAATGAG. Residues: CASSSRGANE. The whole CDR3 region reads CASSSRGANEQFF. The V gene is TRBV7-2, the J gene TRBJ2-1; perhaps TRBD1 as D (7 bases). The CDR3 extends 3 residues past the end of the read, so its final part is completed from the germline J gene. Deletions cut 4 bases from V and 6 bases from J, with 10 bases between. CDR1 and CDR2 from the germline V gene are SGHTA and FQGNSA. The CDR3 runs to 13 residues.

A note on this clone: The read comes to an end 3 residues before the CDR3 does, leaving the germline J gene to fill in the end. This chain connects TRBV5-6 to TRBJ2-3; TRBD1 might be the D (5 bases). The germline V gene has CDR1 SGHDT and CDR2 YYEEEE. This CDR3 is 14 amino acids long. Incomplete CDR3 DNA: TGTGCCAGCAGCTTGGTAGGGGCGCAAGAGACG. Translation: CASSLVGAQET. The whole CDR3 protein reads CASSLVGAQETQYF.

This clone was counted ten times or more. Read sequence stops 3 residues before the CDR3 end, and the germline J gene provides the missing end. The chain joins TRBV7-9 to TRBJ1-3, with D tentatively TRBD1 (6 bases). The CDR3 consists of 15 residues. Deletions cut 4 bases from V and 7 bases from J, with 17 bases between. Germline loops: CDR1 SEHNR, CDR2 FQNEAQ (reference sequence). CDR3 protein: CASSSVGQGRNTIYF. The sequenced part of the CDR3 DNA is TGTGCCAGCAGCTCGGTGGGGCAGGGGAGGAACACC. Looking up the rest from reference TRBV7-9 and TRBJ1-3 gives the full variable domain: DTGVSQNPRHKITKRGQNVTFRCDPISEHNRLYWYRQTLGQGPEFLTYFQNEAQLEKSRLLSDRFSAERPKGSFSTLEIQRTEQGDSAMYLCASSSVGQGRNTIYFGEGSWLTVV.

This clone was observed many times. The read gets to within 3 residues of the CDR3 end, and the germline J gene fills in the rest. The V and J genes are TRBV30 and TRBJ1-4; possible D gene TRBD1, 5 bases. The length of the CDR3 is 13 residues. V lost 5 bases to trimming and J lost 0 bases, with 7 bases between them. Germline CDR1 and CDR2: GTSNPN and SVGIG (reference sequence). The CDR3 region is CAWETATNEKLFF. The CDR3 DNA, read in part, is TGTGCCTGGGAGACAGCAACTAATGAAAAA. Variable domain in full (rest from reference TRBV30 and TRBJ1-4): SQTIHQWPATLVQPVGSPLSLECTVEGTSNPNLYWYRQAAGRGLQLLFYSVGIGQISSEVPQNLSASRPQDRQFILSSKKLLLSDSGFYLCAWETATNEKLFFGSGTQLSVL.

With regard to this clone: The junction does not match germline at one end; this may be a read error. The missing CDR3 end, 3 residues past where the read stops, is filled in from the germline J gene. The chain combines TRBV7-9 with TRBJ2-5; no clear D. Germline V gene data show CDR1 as SEHNR and CDR2 as FQNEAQ (reference sequence). This CDR3 spans 14 amino acids. The CDR3 loop is CVSSLSPGQETQYF. The sequenced part of the CDR3 DNA is TGTGTCAGCAGCTTATCTCCGGGTCAAGAGACC.